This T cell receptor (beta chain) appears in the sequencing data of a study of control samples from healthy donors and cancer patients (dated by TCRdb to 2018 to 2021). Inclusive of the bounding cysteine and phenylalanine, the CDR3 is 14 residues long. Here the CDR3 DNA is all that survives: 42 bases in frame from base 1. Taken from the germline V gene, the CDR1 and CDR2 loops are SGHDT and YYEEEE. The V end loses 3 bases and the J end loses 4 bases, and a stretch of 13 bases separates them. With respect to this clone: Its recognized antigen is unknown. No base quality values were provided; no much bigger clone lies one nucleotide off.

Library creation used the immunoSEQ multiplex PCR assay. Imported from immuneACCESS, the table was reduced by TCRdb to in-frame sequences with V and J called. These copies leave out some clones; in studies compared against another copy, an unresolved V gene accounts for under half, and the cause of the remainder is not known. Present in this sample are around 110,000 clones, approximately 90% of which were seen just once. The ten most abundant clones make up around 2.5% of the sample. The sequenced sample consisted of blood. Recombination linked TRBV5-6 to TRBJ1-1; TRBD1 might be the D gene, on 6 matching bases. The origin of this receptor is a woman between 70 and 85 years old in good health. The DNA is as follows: TGTGCCAGCAGCTCAACAGGGCTACCCACTGAAGCTTTCTTT. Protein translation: CASSSTGLPTEAFF. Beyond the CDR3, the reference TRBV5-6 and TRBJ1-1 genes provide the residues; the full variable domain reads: DAGVTQSPTHLIKTRGQQVTLRCSPKSGHDTVSWYQQALGQGPQFIFQYYEEEERQRGNFPDRFSGHQFPNYSSELNVNALLLGDSALYLCASSSTGLPTEAFFGQGTRLTVV.